The 16 T cell receptor beta chains given below trace back to one sample, sequenced in a study. From the 5' RACE reads, TCRdb called clonotypes with MiXCR, one entry per CDR3 protein. Of fewer than 65,000 distinct CDR3 sequences in the sample, 25% to 35% were seen once. The source material was tumor-infiltrating naive CD4+ T cells sorted from the breast tumor. The subset was: naive CD4+ T cells, CD4+CD45RA+CD25-. The receptor source for this set is a female donor with breast cancer.

This clonotype was detected only a few times. CDR3 residues: CASSPTSAETQYF. The CDR3 DNA sequence: TGTGCCAGCTCACCAACTAGCGCCGAGACCCAGTACTTC. The V gene is TRBV18, the J gene TRBJ2-5; 7 bases are shared with TRBD2. The germline V gene has CDR1 KGHSH and CDR2 LQKENI. Trimming at V came to 2 bases and at J to 5 bases, leaving 2 bases not matched to a gene. This CDR3 comprises 13 residues. The full variable domain, its missing parts supplied by reference TRBV18 and TRBJ2-5, is NAGVMQNPRHLVRRRGQEARLRCSPMKGHSHVYWYRQLPEEGLKFMVYLQKENIIDESGMPKERFSAEFPKEGPSILRIQQVVRGDSAAYFCASSPTSAETQYFGPGTRLLVL.

This clonotype was counted between two and nine times. The V gene is TRBV5-1, the J gene TRBJ2-3; D not resolved. Germline values: CDR1 SGHRS, CDR2 YFSETQ. V lost 1 base, J lost 2 bases, and 8 bases lay in between. CDR3 length equals 14 residues. The CDR3: CASSLFGYTDTQYF. CDR3 in DNA: TGCGCCAGCAGCTTGTTCGGCTACACAGATACGCAGTATTTT.

In this sample, this clonotype turned up a few times. The CDR3 does not close with the conserved phenylalanine or tryptophan, likely indicating a read error. Because the CDR3's place on the DNA is in doubt, the DNA is left out and the CDR3 is given as listed by TCRdb. The rearrangement joins TRBV7-9 to TRBJ2-1; the table's D call, TRBD2, has no DNA check behind it. Germline V CDR1 and CDR2: SEHNR, FQNEAQ (reference sequence). Termini included, the CDR3 measures 11 amino acids. The CDR3 region is CASSPSLETES.

For this clonotype: In this CDR3 the conserved last residue, phenylalanine or tryptophan, is missing, so a read error is likely. The CDR3 loop reads CATGGSNLYYEQYS. The CDR3 coding sequence is TGTGCCACCGGGGGCAGTAACCTATACTACGAGCAGTACTCC. The V call is TRBV10-3, the J call TRBJ2-7, with D possibly being TRBD1 or TRBD2 (6 bases each). The CDR3 loop spans 14 amino acids. V shed 10 bases and J shed 3 bases, with 19 bases lying between them. The germline V gene encodes CDR1 ENHRY and CDR2 SYGVKD.

This chain joins TRBV5-1 and TRBJ2-7; possible D gene TRBD1, 7 bases. Trimming took off 7 bases at V and 7 bases at J, with 15 bases between the two ends. The CDR3 runs to 12 residues. CDR1 and CDR2 from the germline V gene are SGHRS and YFSETQ. CDR3 nucleotides: TGCGCCAGCTCGGAGGGGGCAAGAGAGCAGTACTTC. It is translated as CASSEGAREQYF. The full variable domain, its missing parts supplied by reference TRBV5-1 and TRBJ2-7, is KAGVTQTPRYLIKTRGQQVTLSCSPISGHRSVSWYQQTPGQGLQFLFEYFSETQRNKGNFPGRFSGRQFSNSRSEMNVSTLELGDSALYLCASSEGAREQYFGPGTRLTVT.

The chain uses TRBV11-2 and TRBJ1-4; the D is unclear. The CDR3 extends over 15 amino acids. CDR1 and CDR2 from the germline V gene are SGHAT and FQNNGV. Trimming removed 5 bases at V and 2 bases at J, with 12 bases between. The CDR3 sequence is CASSRRWATNEKLFF. DNA for the CDR3: TGTGCCAGCAGCCGTCGTTGGGCCACTAATGAAAAACTGTTTTTT.

Comment on this clonotype: This sequence may be a read error, since a much larger clone differs from it by one base. The chain uses TRBV7-2 and TRBJ2-7; D unclear. V was pared by 3 bases and J by 7 bases, with 13 bases between. The CDR3 covers 13 residues. Germline V gene data show CDR1 as SGHTA and CDR2 as FQGNSA. The CDR3 loop is CASSFLKYKEQYF. CDR3 bases: TGTGCCAGCAGCTTTTTAAAGTACAAAGAGCAGTACTTC.

The chain uses TRBV20-1 and TRBJ2-2; 8 bases match TRBD1. The J segment lost 6 bases and the V segment lost 2 bases, leaving 2 bases of the junction unmatched. The CDR3 covers 13 residues. The germline V gene has CDR1 DFQATT and CDR2 SNEGSKA (reference sequence). Here the CDR3 DNA reads TGCAGTGCTAGACCGGACAGGGCCGGGGAGCTGTTTTTT. Encoded protein: CSARPDRAGELFF.

The CDR3 DNA is TGTGCCACCAGTGATCCACTAGCGGAGAGCTCCTACAATGAGCAGTTCTTC. It translates to CATSDPLAESSYNEQFF. This sequence joins TRBV24-1 and TRBJ2-1; 8 bases align to TRBD2. In germline, CDR1 is KGHDR, CDR2 SFDVKD. This CDR3 region has 17 residues. V dropped 3 bases and J dropped 0; count of bases not matched to a gene: 6.

The rearrangement links TRBV7-2 to TRBJ1-6, with D possibly TRBD1 on 6 matching bases. The CDR3 contains 14 residues. Trimming left V 4 bases short and J 8 bases short, with 12 bases between. Germline V gene lookup returns CDR1 SGHTA and CDR2 FQGNSA. Here the CDR3 reads CASSSAYRDSPLHF. The CDR3, as DNA: TGTGCCAGCAGCTCAGCATACAGGGATTCACCCCTCCACTTT.

The chain is built from TRBV20-1 and TRBJ2-1, with a possible D match to TRBD1 (5 bases). The CDR3 length is 13 residues. Deletions cut 4 bases from V and 7 bases from J, with 14 bases between. Germline CDR1 and CDR2: DFQATT and SNEGSKA (reference sequence). The CDR3 region has the DNA TGCAGTGCTACCAGGGTAGGCCCTAATGAGCAGTTCTTC. Translated, it gives CSATRVGPNEQFF.

In this sample, this clonotype turned up a few times. The chain links TRBV14 to TRBJ2-1, with 8 nucleotides matching TRBD2. V dropped 10 bases and J dropped 8; count of bases not matched to a gene: 7. The CDR3 extends over 12 amino acids. Germline V gene lookup returns CDR1 SGHDN and CDR2 FVKESK. CDR3 residues: CATPGGPDEQFF. The DNA for the CDR3 is TGTGCCACCCCGGGGGGGCCGGATGAGCAGTTCTTC.

Only a few counts were recorded for this clonotype. The rearrangement uses TRBV19 and TRBJ2-5; possibly TRBD2 for D (6 bases). The germline CDR1 and CDR2 sequences are LNHDA and SQIVND (reference sequence). The CDR3 is 12 residues long. Trimming pared 10 bases from V and 5 bases from J, leaving 14 bases between. DNA for the CDR3: TGTGCCACAAGACAGAGCGGGGAGACCCAGTACTTC. This encodes CATRQSGETQYF.

As regards this clonotype: This may stem from a read error, because a much larger clone lies one nucleotide away. The rearrangement joins TRBV3-1 to TRBJ2-5; 9 nucleotides align to TRBD2. The CDR3 extends over 16 amino acids. The germline CDR1 and CDR2 sequences are LGHDT and YNNKEL (reference sequence). For the CDR3, the DNA is TGTGCCAGCGGCCAAGATGTTCTAGCGGGGAGGGAGACCCAGTACTTC. Translated, it gives CASGQDVLAGRETQYF.

This chain connects TRBV7-9 to TRBJ1-1; D uncertain. Deletions cut 8 bases from V and 3 bases from J, with 13 bases between. This CDR3 is 13 amino acids long. CDR1 and CDR2 from the germline V gene are SEHNR and FQNEAQ (reference sequence). This CDR3 is CASGYNGDTEAFF. The CDR3 DNA reads TGTGCCAGCGGTTACAACGGGGACACTGAAGCTTTCTTT.

In this sample, this clonotype turned up many times. J is TRBJ2-2 and V is TRBV4-1, with 7 bases fitting TRBD2. With 1 base clipped from V and 6 bases from J, the junction kept 2 bases outside the gene matches. In germline, CDR1 is MGHRA, CDR2 YSYEKL. This CDR3 has 14 residues. The CDR3 sequence is CASSQVGRAGELFF. The CDR3 DNA follows: TGCGCCAGCAGCCAAGTGGGGAGGGCCGGGGAGCTGTTTTTT.